This T cell receptor (beta chain) was captured by sequencing in a study of cytomegalovirus exposure and HLA in healthy donors. Overall study findings and caveats: The authors considered a cluster of highly shared sequence variants likely to be a sequencing artifact. For most TCR beta V segments, an earlier analysis put the productive rate at about 87% or about 30% of the time.

CDR1 and CDR2 (germline): GTSNPN, SVGIG (reference sequence). V lost 4 bases, J lost 2 bases, and 12 bases lay in between. There are 14 residues in the CDR3. Vbeta (60) and Jbeta (13) primers were used in the PCR. As handled by the study authors: Counted up in a later analysis, unique TCR beta chains came to about 80 million, with some 11 million shared. Sequencing was performed with immunoSEQ multiplex PCR; in TCRdb, only in-frame clones are kept and a portion is missing. V, J and clone size derive from that table, while D and trimming were established from the DNA sequence. There are about 190,000 clones in the sample; around 85% occur only once, and less than 4.5% lies in the top ten. With respect to this clone: Its cognate antigen is unknown.

This sequence originates from a man aged 50 to 59 in good health and CMV-seronegative. The specimen sequenced was PBMCs. The V and J genes are TRBV30 and TRBJ1-3; no clear D. The CDR3 DNA reads as TGTGCCTGGAATCGGGGAGGAACTGGAAACACCATATATTTT. Its protein product is CAWNRGGTGNTIYF.